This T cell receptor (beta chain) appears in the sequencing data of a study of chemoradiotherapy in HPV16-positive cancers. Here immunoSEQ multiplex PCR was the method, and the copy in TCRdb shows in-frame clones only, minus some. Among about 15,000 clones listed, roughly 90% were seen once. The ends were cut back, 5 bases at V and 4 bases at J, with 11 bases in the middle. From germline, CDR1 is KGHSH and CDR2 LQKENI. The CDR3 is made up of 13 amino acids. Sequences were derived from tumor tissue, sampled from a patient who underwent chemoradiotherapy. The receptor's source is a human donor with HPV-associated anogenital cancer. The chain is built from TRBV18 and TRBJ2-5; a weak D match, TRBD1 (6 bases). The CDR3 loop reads CASSSGAGETQYF. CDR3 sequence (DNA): TGTGCCAGCTCATCAGGGGCGGGAGAGACCCAGTACTTC.